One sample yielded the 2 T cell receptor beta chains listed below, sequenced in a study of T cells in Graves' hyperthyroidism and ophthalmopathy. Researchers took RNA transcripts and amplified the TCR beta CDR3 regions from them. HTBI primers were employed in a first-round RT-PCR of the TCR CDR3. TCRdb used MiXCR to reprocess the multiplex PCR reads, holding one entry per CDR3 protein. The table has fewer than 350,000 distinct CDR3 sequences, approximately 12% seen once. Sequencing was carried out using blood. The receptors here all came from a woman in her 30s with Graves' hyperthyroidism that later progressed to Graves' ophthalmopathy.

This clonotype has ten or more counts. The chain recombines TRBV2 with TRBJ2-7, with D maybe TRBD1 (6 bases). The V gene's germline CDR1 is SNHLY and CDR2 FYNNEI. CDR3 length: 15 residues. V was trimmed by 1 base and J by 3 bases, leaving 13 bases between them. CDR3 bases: TGTGCCAGCAGTGAAGGGACAGTCCCCTACTACGAGCAGTACTTC. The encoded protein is CASSEGTVPYYEQYF.

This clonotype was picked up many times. CDR3 loop: CASSSAGGDTQYF. The CDR3 DNA follows: TGTGCCAGCAGCTCGGCAGGGGGAGATACGCAGTATTTT. This chain connects TRBV7-3 to TRBJ2-3; 7 nucleotides align to TRBD1. V lost 4 bases, J lost 5 bases, and 3 bases stayed unmatched. The V gene's germline CDR1 is SGHTA and CDR2 FQGTGA. This CDR3 is built from 13 residues. The complete variable domain, with remaining parts taken from reference TRBV7-3 and TRBJ2-3, reads GAGVSQTPSNKVTEKGKYVELRCDPISGHTALYWYRQSLGQGPEFLIYFQGTGAADDSGLPNDRFFAVRPEGSVSTLKIQRTERGDSAVYLCASSSAGGDTQYFGPGTRLTVL.